Following are 9 T cell receptor beta chains from one sample sequenced in a study of blood T cell repertoires in COVID-19. Profiled with immunoSEQ multiplex PCR; TCRdb holds only in-frame clones, not every one. The sample holds 60,000 to 80,000 clones; 84% are singletons and the top ten take more than 8%. The specimen was peripheral blood. These receptors originate from a man aged 50 to 59 with active COVID-19.

Sample share makes this clone medium-sized. The chain uses TRBV7-6 and TRBJ2-7, with a weak D call TRBD1 (7 bases). In germline, CDR1 is SGHVS, CDR2 FNYEAQ. With 2 bases removed from V and 0 bases from J, the gap between germline ends came to 11 bases. CDR3 length equals 15 residues. The CDR3 DNA reads as TGTGCCAGCAGCTTAAGGAGGGGGCACTCCTACGAGCAGTACTTC. Translated, it gives CASSLRRGHSYEQYF.

The chain has TRBV7-2 and TRBJ2-5; the match to TRBD1 covers 10 bases. The V segment lost 4 bases and the J segment 4 bases; nucleotides outside the gene matches: 3. CDR1 and CDR2 from the germline V gene are SGHTA and FQGNSA. This CDR3 comprises 14 residues. CDR3 amino acids: CASSSDRGRETQYF. CDR3 DNA: TGTGCCAGCAGCTCAGACAGGGGGCGAGAGACCCAGTACTTC.

This chain joins TRBV15 and TRBJ2-7, with D possibly TRBD2 on 6 matching bases. V gave up 3 bases and J gave up 2 bases, with 11 bases separating them. Germline V CDR1 and CDR2: LNHNV, YYDKDF (reference sequence). The CDR3 extends over 14 amino acids. In DNA form, the CDR3 reads TGTGCCACCAGCAGGCGGGACGGGGCCTACGAGCAGTACTTC. This gives the protein CATSRRDGAYEQYF.

This clone appeared a single time. The chain joins TRBV30 to TRBJ1-2; 8 bases map to TRBD1. V was pared by 4 bases and J by 5 bases, with 12 bases of the junction left unmatched. Germline-derived CDR1 and CDR2 are GTSNPN and SVGIG (reference sequence). The CDR3 totals 15 residues. DNA for the CDR3: TGTGCCTGGACCGTACCGGCAGGGGGCTGGTATGGCTACACCTTC. This encodes CAWTVPAGGWYGYTF.

The V gene is TRBV19, the J gene TRBJ1-5; TRBD1 agrees at 8 bases. The length of the CDR3 is 17 residues. In germline, CDR1 is LNHDA, CDR2 SQIVND (reference sequence). V lost 5 bases, J lost 1 base, and 10 bases stayed unmatched. DNA for the CDR3: TGTGCCAGTAGTGCCCTGAGGGGACAGGCAAGCAATCAGCCCCAGCATTTT. Translated, it gives CASSALRGQASNQPQHF.

In DNA form, the CDR3 reads TGTGCCAGCAGCTACCAGGGGGACTCCTACGAGCAGTACTTC. Protein: CASSYQGDSYEQYF. V usage is TRBV7-2 and J usage is TRBJ2-7, with TRBD1 matching over 7 bases. The CDR3 runs to 14 residues. V gave up 4 bases and J gave up 0 bases; unmatched junction bases: 3. Germline V gene lookup returns CDR1 SGHTA and CDR2 FQGNSA.

The V gene is TRBV7-2, the J gene TRBJ2-4; 7 bases match TRBD2. The germline V gene has CDR1 SGHTA and CDR2 FQGNSA. J gave up 4 bases and V 1 base, and 4 bases lay outside the gene matches. This CDR3 comprises 15 residues. The CDR3 sequence is CASSLVTGGKNIQYF. The CDR3 nucleotides read TGTGCCAGCAGCTTAGTAACGGGAGGAAAAAACATTCAGTACTTC.

The chain couples TRBV7-2 to TRBJ2-1; 7 bases match TRBD2. V gave up 5 bases and J gave up 2 bases; unmatched junction bases: 3. The CDR3 totals 14 residues. Per germline, CDR1 SGHTA and CDR2 FQGNSA. CDR3 in amino acids: CASSARGAYNEQFF. The CDR3 coding sequence is TGTGCCAGCAGCGCTCGGGGGGCCTACAATGAGCAGTTCTTC.

The gene calls are TRBV30 and TRBJ1-2, with 7 nucleotides matching TRBD1. The junction had 7 bases not matched to a gene; V was cut back by 2 bases and J by 4 bases. The CDR3 consists of 14 residues. From germline, CDR1 is GTSNPN and CDR2 SVGIG (reference sequence). The chain's CDR3 is CAWSTPGQLYGYTF. The CDR3 DNA reads TGTGCCTGGAGTACGCCGGGACAGCTCTATGGCTACACCTTC.